Sequencing of this T cell receptor (beta chain) was carried out in a study of blood T cell repertoires in COVID-19. Study-wide context: Sites across the United States, Italy and Spain contributed samples from acute and convalescent COVID-19. In each case, the material was cDNA or gDNA derived from T cells, B-cell-depleted T cells, or PBMCs.

This CDR3 contains 16 residues. Trimming removed 5 bases from V and 0 bases from J; junction bases left unmatched: 8. CDR1 and CDR2 from the germline V gene are SGHVS and FQNEAQ. Per the study methods: It was from reference gene primer amplification that nucleated cell counts were estimated. Only in-frame clones appear in the TCRdb table, and some are missing; sequencing was by immunoSEQ multiplex PCR. V and J calls and clone size follow that table, whereas D and trimming were derived from the DNA. This sample has roughly 260,000 clones, with about 89% found just once. The sequence derives from a man in his forties who had recovered from COVID-19. Sample: peripheral blood. The chain joins TRBV7-8 to TRBJ1-1; 8 bases map to TRBD1. The CDR3 loop reads CASSSTGGSLNTEAFF. In DNA form, the CDR3 reads TGTGCCAGCAGCAGTACAGGGGGGAGTTTGAACACTGAAGCTTTCTTT.